The 19 T cell receptor beta chains reported below all come from one sample, sequenced in a study of response to subunit inactivated influenza vaccine (dated by TCRdb to the late 2010s). The meaning of the sample's time point label: 45 days after influenza vaccine administration. Libraries came from RT-PCR. Data came from an Illumina HiSeq 2500. Starting from the raw public reads, TCRdb applied fastp trimming at Q25, assembled clones with MiXCR and retained in-frame beta chains. Records with the same CDR3 protein are collapsed into one entry carrying the most frequent genes and DNA. The sample yields roughly 570,000 distinct CDR3 sequences; over 10% were counted once. The top ten constitute about an eighth of the sample. The material sequenced was PBMCs from blood, taken more than 35 days after vaccination. The source of these receptors is a man between 50 and 59 years old who received an inactivated influenza vaccine. Donor details come from another sample of the same person, matched by shared clones.

This clonotype was seen many times. The CDR3 sequence: CASSLAGTGVDGNTIYF. The CDR3 DNA is TGTGCCAGCAGCCTCGCTGGGACAGGGGTAGATGGAAACACCATATATTTT. This chain joins TRBV4-2 and TRBJ1-3; 10 bases are a match to TRBD1. Germline V gives CDR1 LGHNA, CDR2 YNFKEQ. The CDR3 covers 17 residues. Trimming removed 4 bases from V and 3 bases from J; junction bases left unmatched: 9.

Comment on this clonotype: This may come from a read error, since a much larger clone is one base off. This chain uses TRBV27 with TRBJ2-1; 9 bases line up with TRBD2. CDR1 is MNHEY, CDR2 SMNVEV, per germline (reference sequence). CDR3 length: 16 amino acids. Written as DNA, the CDR3 is TGTGCCAGCAATTTTTTTGTAGCGGGAGTGGAAAATGAGCAGTTATTC. Translated: CASNFFVAGVENEQLF.

This clonotype has a count of ten or more. The CDR3 is CASSLEEETQYF. CDR3 bases: TGTGCCAGCAGCTTGGAAGAAGAGACCCAGTACTTC. The rearrangement uses TRBV5-5 and TRBJ2-5, with D uncertain. This CDR3 has 12 residues. V was trimmed by 0 bases and J by 3 bases, leaving 3 bases between them. CDR1 is SGHKS, CDR2 YYEKEE, per germline (reference sequence).

The table lists this clonotype with many counts. The rearrangement uses TRBV12-3 or TRBV12-4 and TRBJ2-1; D might be TRBD2 (7 bases). The CDR3 is made up of 16 amino acids. The V gene lost 3 bases and the J gene lost 3 bases, with 15 bases spanning the gap. CDR3 sequence (DNA): TGTGCCAGCAGTTTGGGGGGGGAGGGGGTCTACAATGAGCAGTTCTTC. It is translated as CASSLGGEGVYNEQFF.

This chain links TRBV27 with TRBJ2-7; 9 nucleotides match TRBD1. The germline V gene encodes CDR1 MNHEY and CDR2 SMNVEV (reference sequence). The length of the CDR3 is 14 residues. The V segment lost 5 bases and the J segment 7 bases; nucleotides outside the gene matches: 9. The CDR3 bases are TGTGCCAGCAGTACGTCCCGGGACAGGGAAGAGCAGTACTTC. Translated, it gives CASSTSRDREEQYF.

The chain couples TRBV5-1 to TRBJ2-5, with 8 bases lining up with TRBD2. Germline V gene lookup returns CDR1 SGHRS and CDR2 YFSETQ. The CDR3 extends over 16 amino acids. V lost 4 bases to trimming and J lost 5 bases; unmatched junction nucleotides: 13. DNA for the CDR3: TGCGCCAGCAGCCCAGTCTTTTCGGGAGGGGTCGAGACCCAGTACTTC. Amino acids: CASSPVFSGGVETQYF.

J is TRBJ2-3 and V is TRBV27; D gene ambiguous. Germline CDR1 is MNHEY and CDR2 is SMNVEV (reference sequence). Trimming removed 10 bases from V and 7 bases from J, with 18 bases in between. The CDR3 has 13 residues. The CDR3 is CATSLPGLYTQYF. The CDR3 coding sequence is TGTGCCACCTCATTACCGGGCCTGTATACGCAGTATTTT.

The V and J genes are TRBV28 and TRBJ2-7; 9 positions agree with TRBD1. V lost 6 bases, J lost 1 base, and 7 bases stayed unmatched. Germline V gene sequence: CDR1 MDHEN, CDR2 SYDVKM. The CDR3 loop spans 15 amino acids. The DNA of the CDR3 is TGTGCCAGCAGACCGAGGACAGGGGATTCCTACGAGCAGTACTTC. Its translation: CASRPRTGDSYEQYF.

The gene calls are TRBV3-1 and TRBJ2-2; D is ambiguous. CDR1 is LGHDT and CDR2 is YNNKEL in the germline V gene (reference sequence). The CDR3 sequence is 17 residues long. V was cut by 1 base and J by 5 bases, with 17 bases left in between. This chain's CDR3 is CASSQVLGLRETGELFF. The CDR3 nucleotides are TGTGCCAGCAGCCAAGTTTTGGGGTTAAGGGAAACCGGGGAGCTGTTTTTT.

In this sample, this clonotype turned up a few times. In nucleotides, the CDR3 is TGTGCCAGTAGACAGCGGGGGGAGACCCAGTACTTC. It codes for CASRQRGETQYF. The chain combines TRBV6-6 with TRBJ2-5, with TRBD2 matching over 8 bases. V lost 9 bases to trimming and J lost 5 bases; unmatched junction nucleotides: 5. CDR1 is MNHNY, CDR2 SVGAGI, per germline (reference sequence). The CDR3 contains 12 residues.

This clonotype was seen a handful of times. This chain uses TRBV6-1 with TRBJ2-1; D not certain. V was trimmed by 3 bases and J by 0 bases, leaving 9 bases between them. CDR1 and CDR2 (germline): MNHNS, SASEGT. The CDR3 loop spans 15 amino acids. CDR3 in amino acids: CASSEQWSSYNEQFF. For the CDR3, the DNA is TGTGCCAGCAGTGAGCAGTGGAGCTCCTACAATGAGCAGTTCTTC.

This clonotype has a handful of counts. V usage is TRBV20-1 and J usage is TRBJ2-7; possibly TRBD2 for D (5 bases). Germline CDR1 and CDR2: DFQATT and SNEGSKA (reference sequence). CDR3 length: 12 residues. V was cut by 4 bases and J by 5 bases, with 12 bases left in between. The CDR3 is CSANAGIDEQYF. The CDR3 nucleotides read TGCAGTGCTAACGCGGGTATCGACGAGCAGTACTTC.

This clonotype appeared many times. The rearrangement joins TRBV12-3 or TRBV12-4 to TRBJ2-5; 9 bases match TRBD2. The CDR3 is made up of 14 amino acids. V trimming: 1 base; J trimming: 5 bases; junction bases outside the gene matches: 2. DNA for the CDR3: TGTGCCAGCAGTTTAGGAACTAGCGGGGAGACCCAGTACTTC. This sequence encodes CASSLGTSGETQYF.

This clonotype was observed a handful of times. V gene TRBV5-1 combines with J gene TRBJ2-2, with D hard to call. The CDR3 has 15 residues. Per the germline V gene, CDR1 is SGHRS and CDR2 is YFSETQ. The V end lost 2 bases, the J end lost 0 bases, and 8 bases lay between the germline ends. CDR3 residues: CASSFQAPNTGELFF. Written as DNA, the CDR3 is TGCGCCAGCAGCTTCCAGGCCCCGAACACCGGGGAGCTGTTTTTT.

This clonotype has a handful of counts. The V and J genes are TRBV12-3 or TRBV12-4 and TRBJ1-1, with 8 nucleotides matching TRBD1. V lost 9 bases, J lost 5 bases, and 8 bases stayed unmatched. This CDR3 has 13 residues. The CDR3 loop is CASAGGGWTEAFF. The DNA for the CDR3 is TGTGCCAGTGCAGGGGGCGGTTGGACTGAAGCTTTCTTT.

The rearrangement links TRBV5-6 to TRBJ1-2, with D perhaps matching TRBD1 (5 bases). V lost 7 bases and J 4 bases, leaving 14 bases between the germline ends. CDR1 is SGHDT, CDR2 YYEEEE, per germline. The CDR3 runs to 13 residues. The CDR3 sequence is CASRDGLSYGYTF. Written as DNA, the CDR3 is TGTGCCAGCCGGGACGGACTATCCTATGGCTACACCTTC.

The genes are TRBV20-1 and TRBJ2-3; possibly TRBD2 for D (6 bases). Germline values: CDR1 DFQATT, CDR2 SNEGSKA (reference sequence). The length of the CDR3 is 15 residues. The V end was cut by 6 bases, the J end by 0 bases, with 16 bases between. The CDR3 DNA reads TGCAGTGCCCCTCCCAGCGGGCAAAGCACAGATACGCAGTATTTT. This gives the protein CSAPPSGQSTDTQYF.

This clonotype was recorded a few times. The chain carries TRBV10-3 and TRBJ1-5; D possibly corresponds to TRBD1 (5 bases). Trimming removed 3 bases from V and 2 bases from J, with 14 bases in between. From germline, CDR1 is ENHRY and CDR2 SYGVKD. The CDR3 extends over 16 amino acids. CDR3 nucleotide sequence: TGTGCCATCAGTGAAGGGGTAGGGAGCGGCAATCAGCCCCAGCATTTT. Its translation is CAISEGVGSGNQPQHF.

This clonotype turned up a few times. The J gene is TRBJ2-5, the V gene TRBV20-1; no firm D call. Germline CDR1 and CDR2: DFQATT and SNEGSKA (reference sequence). With 4 bases removed from V and 1 base from J, the gap between germline ends came to 16 bases. The CDR3 consists of 15 residues. The CDR3 nucleotides are TGCAGTGCTATTATCCGCGGACGCTTCCAAGAGACCCAGTACTTC. Translation: CSAIIRGRFQETQYF.